The sequence of this T cell receptor (beta chain) was determined in a study of blood T cells in healthy people across ages. For the second PCR, which ran for 7 to 11 cycles, a sample-barcoded 5' primer and a J-beta primer mix were used. Each CDR3 protein gets one entry after TCRdb re-called the 5' RACE reads with MiXCR. In the table there are over 1,500,000 distinct CDR3 sequences, about 50% of which are singletons. This clonotype was observed a single time. The source is a woman in her 40s in good health. The sequenced sample was blood.

This CDR3 is CASNPTNTNTGELFF. CDR3 DNA sequence: TGTGCCAGCAATCCGACTAACACGAACACCGGGGAGCTGTTTTTT. The genes are TRBV6-5 and TRBJ2-2; TRBD2 might be the D (5 bases). V was clipped by 7 bases and J by 0 bases, with 12 bases between them. The CDR3 extends over 15 amino acids. Per germline, CDR1 MNHEY and CDR2 SVGAGI.